Each of the 17 T cell receptor beta chains below was sequenced from the same sample in a study of metastatic and nonmetastatic thyroid tumors. Thyroid surgery was preceded by no treatment in any patient. TCRdb reanalyzed the PCR reads with MiXCR. The table includes 85,000 to 100,000 clones, approximately 11% detected once. The specimen sequenced was blood. The receptors were gathered from a female donor with papillary thyroid cancer or a benign thyroid nodule (not recorded which). Some clones in this sample may be carry-over from other donors' samples.

This clone was seen many times. The chain recombines TRBV5-1 with TRBJ2-3, with 9 bases matching TRBD1. Germline trimming cut 4 bases from V and 3 bases from J; bases unmatched to any gene: 6. Germline loops: CDR1 SGHRS, CDR2 YFSETQ. This CDR3 spans 15 amino acids. CDR3 residues: CASSLLGQGTDTQYF. The DNA for the CDR3 is TGCGCCAGCAGCCTGCTGGGACAGGGAACAGATACGCAGTATTTT.

Worth noting for this clone: One base away lies a much larger clone, so this may be a sequencing read error. The genes are TRBV7-2 and TRBJ1-5; no definite D call. Germline V CDR1 and CDR2: SGHTA, FQGNSA. V was shortened by 8 bases and J by 5 bases, with 10 bases between the two germline ends. This CDR3 spans 12 amino acids. This CDR3 is CASRRGYQPQHF. The DNA for the CDR3 is TGTGCCAGCCGACGAGGGTATCAGCCCCAGCATTTT.

This clone was counted between two and nine times. It may be a read error: a sequence one base away is much more abundant. This sequence joins TRBV6-6 and TRBJ2-2; D is possibly TRBD1 (5 bases). Germline V gives CDR1 MNHNY, CDR2 SVGAGI (reference sequence). The CDR3 is 13 amino acids. The CDR3 region has the DNA TGTGCCAACAGTTACCAGGGTGGCGGGGAGCTGTTTTTT. This encodes CANSYQGGGELFF.

This clone was picked up many times. This chain uses TRBV19 with TRBJ2-7; maybe TRBD2 (5 bases). Germline V gene lookup returns CDR1 LNHDA and CDR2 SQIVND (reference sequence). V lost 10 bases, J lost 1 base, and 26 bases lay in between. This CDR3 contains 17 residues. The CDR3 spells CATPLGSSPGRSYEQYF. DNA of the CDR3: TGTGCCACCCCCCTAGGAAGTTCGCCGGGGAGATCCTACGAGCAGTACTTC.

This clone was counted ten times or more. The V gene is TRBV6-2 or TRBV6-3, the J gene TRBJ2-1, with D maybe TRBD1 (6 bases). Germline CDR1 MNHEY, CDR2 SVGEGT. This CDR3 region has 14 residues. V was clipped by 2 bases and J by 6 bases, with 11 bases between them. The CDR3 region is CASSYGGQINEQFF. The CDR3 DNA reads as TGTGCCAGCAGTTACGGCGGACAGATCAATGAGCAGTTCTTC.

Notes on this clone: This sequence may be a read error, since a much larger clone differs from it by one base. The V call is TRBV12-5, the J call TRBJ2-3; D gene unclear. The V gene lost 7 bases and the J gene lost 0 bases, with 8 bases spanning the gap. The CDR3 covers 13 residues. The germline gives CDR1 LGHNT, CDR2 FRNRAP. CDR3 protein: CASAGRSTDTQYF. DNA of the CDR3: TGTGCTAGTGCGGGCAGAAGCACAGATACGCAGTATTTT.

In this sample, this clone turned up a few times. The CDR3 protein is CASSRKGQGHYGYTF. In DNA form, the CDR3 reads TGTGCCAGCAGCCGTAAAGGACAGGGGCACTATGGCTACACCTTC. The chain combines TRBV27 with TRBJ1-2, with TRBD1 matching over 9 bases. Germline V gives CDR1 MNHEY, CDR2 SMNVEV (reference sequence). The CDR3 extends over 15 amino acids. With 6 bases clipped from V and 3 bases from J, the junction kept 8 bases outside the gene matches.

The chain combines TRBV20-1 with TRBJ1-6; possible D gene TRBD1, 6 bases. The germline gives CDR1 DFQATT, CDR2 SNEGSKA (reference sequence). The length of the CDR3 is 17 residues. Trimming removed 3 bases at V and 0 bases at J, with 15 bases between. CDR3 in DNA: TGCAGTGCTAGCACCAGGGGATCGGTCTCCTATAATTCACCCCTCCACTTT. Protein: CSASTRGSVSYNSPLHF.

This clone was found many times. Distinct nucleotide sequences in the sample also encode this CDR3. This rearrangement joins TRBV7-9 to TRBJ2-5, with unresolved D. Trimming pared 0 bases from V and 5 bases from J, leaving 4 bases between. The germline gives CDR1 SEHNR, CDR2 FQNEAQ (reference sequence). The CDR3 contains 12 residues. The CDR3: CASSLASETQYF. DNA for the CDR3: TGTGCCAGCAGCTTAGCGTCGGAGACCCAGTACTTC. The entire variable domain, with the rest obtained from reference TRBV7-9 and TRBJ2-5, is as follows: DTGVSQNPRHKITKRGQNVTFRCDPISEHNRLYWYRQTLGQGPEFLTYFQNEAQLEKSRLLSDRFSAERPKGSFSTLEIQRTEQGDSAMYLCASSLASETQYFGPGTRLLVL.

This clone was seen at least ten times. The V gene is TRBV7-2, the J gene TRBJ2-1; 7 bases line up with TRBD2. Germline V lookup: CDR1 SGHTA, CDR2 FQGNSA. J gave up 2 bases and V 6 bases, and 4 bases lay outside the gene matches. The CDR3 is 14 residues long. The CDR3 bases are TGTGCCAGCAGACTAAGCGGGACCTACAATGAGCAGTTCTTC. Translated, it gives CASRLSGTYNEQFF. Based on the CDR3 plus reference TRBV7-2 and TRBJ2-1, the full variable domain is GAGVSQSPSNKVTEKGKDVELRCDPISGHTALYWYRQSLGQGLEFLIYFQGNSAPDKSGLPSDRFSAERTGGSVSTLTIQRTQQEDSAVYLCASRLSGTYNEQFFGPGTRLTVL.

This clone was recorded many times. A read error may produce the germline difference seen at one junction end. The chain recombines TRBV7-7 with TRBJ2-2; 12 nucleotides align to TRBD2. Germline V CDR1 and CDR2: SSHAT, FNYEAQ (reference sequence). The CDR3 extends over 16 amino acids. The CDR3, as DNA: TGTGCTAGCAGCGGCCAACTAGCGGGAGGAACCGGGGAGCTGTTTTTT. This encodes CASSGQLAGGTGELFF.

In this sample, this clone turned up many times. This chain connects TRBV7-9 to TRBJ2-7, with TRBD2 matching 11 bases. Per germline, CDR1 SEHNR and CDR2 FQNEAQ (reference sequence). CDR3 size: 15 residues. Germline trimming cut 6 bases from V and 1 base from J; bases unmatched to any gene: 5. The CDR3 protein is CASSRSGRESYEQYF. CDR3 sequence (DNA): TGTGCCAGCAGTCGTAGCGGGAGGGAGTCCTACGAGCAGTACTTC.

This clone has a count of ten or more. A much larger clone lies a single base off, so this may be a read error. The chain recombines TRBV27 with TRBJ2-3; 7 bases agree with TRBD2. The CDR3 has 14 amino acids. The V and J ends lost 2 bases and 7 bases, in that order; junction bases with no gene match: 6. Germline-derived CDR1 and CDR2 are MNHEY and SMNVEV (reference sequence). The CDR3 DNA sequence: TGTGCCAGCAGTTTAATCGGGAGGCTGTATACGCAGTATTTT. It translates to CASSLIGRLYTQYF.

About this clone: This may arise from a read error, as a much more abundant clone is one base away. Other DNA sequences of this sample code for an identical CDR3. The chain couples TRBV7-9 to TRBJ2-6; tentatively, D is TRBD1 (5 bases). Looked up from germline, CDR1 is SEHNR and CDR2 is FQNEAQ (reference sequence). The CDR3 totals 12 residues. Written as DNA, the CDR3 is TGTGCCAGCAGCTCTGGGGCAAACGTCCTGACTTTC. Its translation is CASSSGANVLTF.

There are many counts of this clone. The chain recombines TRBV7-9 with TRBJ2-7; D unresolved. The V gene lost 4 bases and the J gene lost 1 base, with 14 bases spanning the gap. The CDR3 runs to 15 residues. The V gene's germline CDR1 is SEHNR and CDR2 FQNEAQ (reference sequence). The CDR3 spells CASSSGVAASYEQYF. CDR3 DNA: TGTGCCAGCAGCTCGGGCGTCGCAGCGTCCTACGAGCAGTACTTC. The full variable domain, with the rest looked up from reference TRBV7-9 and TRBJ2-7, is DTGVSQNPRHKITKRGQNVTFRCDPISEHNRLYWYRQTLGQGPEFLTYFQNEAQLEKSRLLSDRFSAERPKGSFSTLEIQRTEQGDSAMYLCASSSGVAASYEQYFGPGTRLTVT.

In its sample, this clone was seen many times. This chain links TRBV29-1 with TRBJ1-1; tentatively, D is TRBD1 (5 bases). Germline V lookup: CDR1 SQVTM, CDR2 ANQGSEA. Trimming took off 1 base at V and 3 bases at J, with 15 bases between the two ends. The CDR3 extends over 15 amino acids. The CDR3 nucleotides are TGCAGCGTTGAAGGAGTGGAGGGGTGGGACACTGAAGCTTTCTTT. Translating gives CSVEGVEGWDTEAFF.

Ten or more counts support this clone. This chain connects TRBV29-1 to TRBJ1-3; 8 bases are shared with TRBD1. Trimming cost V 6 bases and J 2 bases; bases outside gene matches: 6. The CDR3 sequence is 14 residues long. CDR1 and CDR2 (germline): SQVTM, ANQGSEA. The CDR3 reads CSVSWTGTGNTIYF. As DNA, the CDR3 is TGCAGCGTATCTTGGACAGGGACTGGAAACACCATATATTTT. Full variable domain (missing parts from reference TRBV29-1 and TRBJ1-3): SAVISQKPSRDICQRGTSLTIQCQVDSQVTMMFWYRQQPGQSLTLIATANQGSEATYESGFVIDKFPISRPNLTFSTLTVSNMSPEDSSIYLCSVSWTGTGNTIYFGEGSWLTVV.